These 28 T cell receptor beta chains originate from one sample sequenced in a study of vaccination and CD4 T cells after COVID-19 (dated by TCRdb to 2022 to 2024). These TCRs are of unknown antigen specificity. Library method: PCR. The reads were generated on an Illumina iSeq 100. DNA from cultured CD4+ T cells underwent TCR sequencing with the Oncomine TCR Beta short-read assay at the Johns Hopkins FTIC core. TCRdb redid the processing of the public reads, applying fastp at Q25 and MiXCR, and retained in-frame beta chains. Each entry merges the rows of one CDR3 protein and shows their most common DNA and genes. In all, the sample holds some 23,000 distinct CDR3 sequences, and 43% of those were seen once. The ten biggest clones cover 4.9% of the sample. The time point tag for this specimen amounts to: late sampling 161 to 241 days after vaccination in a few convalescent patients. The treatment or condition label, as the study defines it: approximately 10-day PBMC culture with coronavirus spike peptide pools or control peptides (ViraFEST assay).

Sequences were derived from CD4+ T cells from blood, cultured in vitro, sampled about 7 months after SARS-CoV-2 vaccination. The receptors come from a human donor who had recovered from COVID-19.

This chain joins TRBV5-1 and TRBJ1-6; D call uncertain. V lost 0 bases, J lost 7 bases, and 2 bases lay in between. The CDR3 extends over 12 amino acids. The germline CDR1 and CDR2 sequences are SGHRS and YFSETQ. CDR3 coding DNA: TGCGCCAGCAGCTTGGAGAATTCACCCCTCCACTTT. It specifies CASSLENSPLHF.

CDR3 DNA sequence: TGTGCCAGCAGTGCCATAACGGGACAGGGCTACAATGAGCAGTTCTTC. Protein product: CASSAITGQGYNEQFF. This chain joins TRBV6-4 and TRBJ2-1; 9 bases agree with TRBD1. The CDR3 has 16 residues. Losses at the gene ends were 4 bases for V and 3 bases for J; bases not matched to a gene: 7. Germline loops: CDR1 MRHNA, CDR2 SNTAGT.

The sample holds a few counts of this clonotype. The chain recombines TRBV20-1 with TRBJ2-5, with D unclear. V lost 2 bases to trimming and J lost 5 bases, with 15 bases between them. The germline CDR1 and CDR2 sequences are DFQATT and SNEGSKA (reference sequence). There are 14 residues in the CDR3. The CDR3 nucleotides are TGCAGTGCTAGACGGACCCGAAGATCGGAGACCCAGTACTTC. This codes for CSARRTRRSETQYF.

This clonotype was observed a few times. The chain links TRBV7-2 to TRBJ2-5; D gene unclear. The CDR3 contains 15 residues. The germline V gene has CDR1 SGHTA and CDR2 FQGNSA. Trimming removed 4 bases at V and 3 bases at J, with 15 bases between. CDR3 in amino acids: CASSSLLGKEETQYF. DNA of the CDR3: TGTGCCAGCAGCTCCCTCCTTGGAAAGGAAGAGACCCAGTACTTC. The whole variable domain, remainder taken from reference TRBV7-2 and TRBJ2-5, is GAGVSQSPSNKVTEKGKDVELRCDPISGHTALYWYRQSLGQGLEFLIYFQGNSAPDKSGLPSDRFSAERTGGSVSTLTIQRTQQEDSAVYLCASSSLLGKEETQYFGPGTRLLVL.

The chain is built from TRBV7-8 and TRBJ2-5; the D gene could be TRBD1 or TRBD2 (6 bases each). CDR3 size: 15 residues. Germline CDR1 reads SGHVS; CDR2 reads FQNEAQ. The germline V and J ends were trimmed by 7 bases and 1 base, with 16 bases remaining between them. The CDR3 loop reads CASTPGGRRQETQYF. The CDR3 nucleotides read TGTGCCAGCACACCCGGGGGCAGGCGCCAAGAGACCCAGTACTTC.

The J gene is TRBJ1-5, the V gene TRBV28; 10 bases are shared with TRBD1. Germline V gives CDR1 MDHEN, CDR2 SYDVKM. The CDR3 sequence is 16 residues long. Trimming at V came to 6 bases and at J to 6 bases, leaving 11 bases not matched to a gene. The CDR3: CASRPRPGQGSQPQHF. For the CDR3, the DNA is TGTGCCAGCAGACCGAGGCCGGGACAGGGGTCTCAGCCCCAGCATTTT.

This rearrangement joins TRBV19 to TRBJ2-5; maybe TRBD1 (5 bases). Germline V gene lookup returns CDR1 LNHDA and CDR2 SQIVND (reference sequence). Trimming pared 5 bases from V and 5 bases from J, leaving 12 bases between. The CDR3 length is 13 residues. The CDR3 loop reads CASSAAGLETQYF. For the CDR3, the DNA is TGTGCCAGTAGTGCAGCAGGGCTCGAGACCCAGTACTTC.

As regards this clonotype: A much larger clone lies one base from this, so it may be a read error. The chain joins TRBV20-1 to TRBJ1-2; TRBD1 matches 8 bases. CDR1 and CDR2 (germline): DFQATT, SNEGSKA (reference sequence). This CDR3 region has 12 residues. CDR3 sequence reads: CNGDRTNYGYTF. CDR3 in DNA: TGCAATGGGGACAGGACTAACTATGGCTACACCTTC.

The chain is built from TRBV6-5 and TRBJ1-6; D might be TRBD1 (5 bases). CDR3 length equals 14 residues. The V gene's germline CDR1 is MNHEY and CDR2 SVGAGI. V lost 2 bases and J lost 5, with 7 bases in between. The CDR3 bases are TGTGCCAGCAGTTACAGGGGTCATAATTCACCCCTCCACTTT. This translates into CASSYRGHNSPLHF.

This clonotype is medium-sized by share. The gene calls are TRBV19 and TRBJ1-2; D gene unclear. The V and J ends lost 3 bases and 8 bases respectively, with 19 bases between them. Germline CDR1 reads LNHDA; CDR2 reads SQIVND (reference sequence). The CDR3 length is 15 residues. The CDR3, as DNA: TGTGCCAGTAGTATCGGCGGTGGACCAAGGCACGGCTACACCTTC. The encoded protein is CASSIGGGPRHGYTF.

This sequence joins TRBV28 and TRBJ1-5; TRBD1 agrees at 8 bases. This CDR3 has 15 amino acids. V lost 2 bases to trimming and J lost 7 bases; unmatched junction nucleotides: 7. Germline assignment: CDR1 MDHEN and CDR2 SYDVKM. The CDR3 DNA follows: TGTGCCAGCAGTTTAAGGACAGGGTTTGGACAGCCCCAGCATTTT. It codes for CASSLRTGFGQPQHF.

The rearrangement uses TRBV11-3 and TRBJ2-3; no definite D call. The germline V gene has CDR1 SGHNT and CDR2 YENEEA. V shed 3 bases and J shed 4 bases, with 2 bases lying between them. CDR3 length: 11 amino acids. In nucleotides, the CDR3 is TGTGCCAGCAGCTTTTCAGATACGCAGTATTTT. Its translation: CASSFSDTQYF.

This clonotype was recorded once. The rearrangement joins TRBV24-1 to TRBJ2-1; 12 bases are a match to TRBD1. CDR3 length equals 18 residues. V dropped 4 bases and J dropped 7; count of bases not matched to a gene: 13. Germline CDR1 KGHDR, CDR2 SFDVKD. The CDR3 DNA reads TGTGCCACCAGTGACCGGCAGAGGGGACAGGGGGCGAGGAATGAGCAGTTCTTC. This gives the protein CATSDRQRGQGARNEQFF.

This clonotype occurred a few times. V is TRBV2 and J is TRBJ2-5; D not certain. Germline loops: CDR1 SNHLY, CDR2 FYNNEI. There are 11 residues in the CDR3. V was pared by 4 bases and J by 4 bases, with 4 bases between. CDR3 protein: CASSVGETQYF. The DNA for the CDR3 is TGTGCCAGCAGTGTCGGAGAGACCCAGTACTTC. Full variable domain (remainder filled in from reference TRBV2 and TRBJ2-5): EPEVTQTPSHQVTQMGQEVILRCVPISNHLYFYWYRQILGQKVEFLVSFYNNEISEKSEIFDDQFSVERPDGSNFTLKIRSTKLEDSAMYFCASSVGETQYFGPGTRLLVL.

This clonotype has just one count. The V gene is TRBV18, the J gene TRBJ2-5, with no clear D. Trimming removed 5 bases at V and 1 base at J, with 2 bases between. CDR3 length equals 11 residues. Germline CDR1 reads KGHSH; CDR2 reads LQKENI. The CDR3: CASSSQETQYF. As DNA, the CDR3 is TGTGCCAGCTCATCCCAAGAGACCCAGTACTTC. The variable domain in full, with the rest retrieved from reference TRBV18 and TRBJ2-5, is NAGVMQNPRHLVRRRGQEARLRCSPMKGHSHVYWYRQLPEEGLKFMVYLQKENIIDESGMPKERFSAEFPKEGPSILRIQQVVRGDSAAYFCASSSQETQYFGPGTRLLVL.

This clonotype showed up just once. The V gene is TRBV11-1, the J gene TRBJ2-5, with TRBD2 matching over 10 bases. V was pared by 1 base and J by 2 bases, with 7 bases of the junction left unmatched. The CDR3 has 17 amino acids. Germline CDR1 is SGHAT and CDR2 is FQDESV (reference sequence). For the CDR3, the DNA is TGTGCCAGCAGCTTAGATCAGCGGACTAGCGGACAAGAGACCCAGTACTTC. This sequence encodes CASSLDQRTSGQETQYF.

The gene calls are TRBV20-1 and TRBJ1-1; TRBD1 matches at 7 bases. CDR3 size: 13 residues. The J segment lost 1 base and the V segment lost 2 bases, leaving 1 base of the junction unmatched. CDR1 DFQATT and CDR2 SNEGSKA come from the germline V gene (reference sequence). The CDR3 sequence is CSARRTGNTEAFF. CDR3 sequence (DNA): TGCAGTGCTAGAAGGACAGGGAACACTGAAGCTTTCTTT.

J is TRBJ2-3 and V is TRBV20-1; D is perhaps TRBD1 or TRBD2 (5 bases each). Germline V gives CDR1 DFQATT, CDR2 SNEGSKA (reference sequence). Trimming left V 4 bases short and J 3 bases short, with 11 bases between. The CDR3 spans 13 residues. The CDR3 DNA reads TGCAGTGCTACCGGGACCACAACAGATACGCAGTATTTT. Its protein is CSATGTTTDTQYF.

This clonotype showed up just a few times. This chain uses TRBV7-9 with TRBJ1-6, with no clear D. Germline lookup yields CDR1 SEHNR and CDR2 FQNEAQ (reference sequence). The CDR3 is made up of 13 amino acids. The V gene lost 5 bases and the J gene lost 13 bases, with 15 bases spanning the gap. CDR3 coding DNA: TGTGCCAGCAGCCAATCTATTCTGGCGCCCCTCCACTTT. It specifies CASSQSILAPLHF.

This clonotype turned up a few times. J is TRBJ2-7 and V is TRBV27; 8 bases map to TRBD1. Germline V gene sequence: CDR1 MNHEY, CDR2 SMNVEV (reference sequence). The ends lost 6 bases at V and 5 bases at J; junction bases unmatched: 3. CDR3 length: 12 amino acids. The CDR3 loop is CASSPDRDEQYF. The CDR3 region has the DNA TGTGCCAGCAGCCCGGACAGGGACGAGCAGTACTTC.

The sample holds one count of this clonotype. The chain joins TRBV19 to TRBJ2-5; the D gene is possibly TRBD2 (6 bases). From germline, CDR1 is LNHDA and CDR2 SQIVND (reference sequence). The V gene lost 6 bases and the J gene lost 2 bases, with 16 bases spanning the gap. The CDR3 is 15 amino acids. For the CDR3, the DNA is TGTGCCAGTAGGAGCCGAAGGGACTTTCAAGAGACCCAGTACTTC. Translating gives CASRSRRDFQETQYF.

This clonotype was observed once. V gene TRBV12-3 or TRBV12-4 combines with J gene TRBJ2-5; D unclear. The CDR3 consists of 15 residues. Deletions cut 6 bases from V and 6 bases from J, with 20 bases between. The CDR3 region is CASSNHMSFPQTQYF. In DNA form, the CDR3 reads TGTGCCAGCAGCAATCACATGTCCTTCCCTCAGACCCAGTACTTC.

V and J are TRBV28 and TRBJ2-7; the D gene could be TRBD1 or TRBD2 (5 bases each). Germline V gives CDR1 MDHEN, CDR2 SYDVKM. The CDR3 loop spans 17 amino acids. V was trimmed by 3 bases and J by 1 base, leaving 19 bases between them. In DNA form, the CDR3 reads TGTGCCAGCAGTTTGGTTTCGGGTGGGGACGGATCCTACGAGCAGTACTTC. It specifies CASSLVSGGDGSYEQYF.

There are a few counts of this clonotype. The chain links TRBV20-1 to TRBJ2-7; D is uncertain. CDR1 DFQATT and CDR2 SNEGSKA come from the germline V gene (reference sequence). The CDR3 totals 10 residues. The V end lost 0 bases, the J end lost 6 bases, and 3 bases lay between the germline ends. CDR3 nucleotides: TGCAGTGCTAGAGACGTCGAGCAGTACTTC. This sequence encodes CSARDVEQYF.

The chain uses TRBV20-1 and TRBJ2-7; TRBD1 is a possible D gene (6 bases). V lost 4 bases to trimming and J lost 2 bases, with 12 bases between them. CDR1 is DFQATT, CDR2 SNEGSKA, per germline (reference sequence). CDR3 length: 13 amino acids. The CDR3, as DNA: TGCAGTGCTAAATCGACAGGAGCCTACGAGCAGTACTTC. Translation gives CSAKSTGAYEQYF.

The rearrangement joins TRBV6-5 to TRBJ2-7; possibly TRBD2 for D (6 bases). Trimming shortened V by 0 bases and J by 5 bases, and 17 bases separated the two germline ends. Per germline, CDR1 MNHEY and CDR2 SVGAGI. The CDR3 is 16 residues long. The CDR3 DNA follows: TGTGCCAGCAGTTACTCGGCGGGAAGACAATCAGACGAGCAGTACTTC. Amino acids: CASSYSAGRQSDEQYF.

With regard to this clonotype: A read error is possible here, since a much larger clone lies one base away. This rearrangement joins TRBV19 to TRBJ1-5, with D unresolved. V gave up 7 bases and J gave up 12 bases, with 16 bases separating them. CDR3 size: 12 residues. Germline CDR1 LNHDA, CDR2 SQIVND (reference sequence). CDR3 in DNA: TGTGCCAGTACCATCGGTTTTAGGGTCCAGCATTTT. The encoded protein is CASTIGFRVQHF. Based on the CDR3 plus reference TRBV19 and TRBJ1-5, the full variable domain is DGGITQSPKYLFRKEGQNVTLSCEQNLNHDAMYWYRQDPGQGLRLIYYSQIVNDFQKGDIAEGYSVSREKKESFPLTVTSAQKNPTAFYLCASTIGFRVQHFGDGTRLSIL.

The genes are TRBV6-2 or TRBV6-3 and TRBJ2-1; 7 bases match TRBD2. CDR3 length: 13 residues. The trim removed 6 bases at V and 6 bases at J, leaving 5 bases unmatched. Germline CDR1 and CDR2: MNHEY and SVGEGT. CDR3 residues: CASSPPGGNEQFF. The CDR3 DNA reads TGTGCCAGCAGCCCACCGGGAGGCAATGAGCAGTTCTTC.